These 14 T cell receptor beta chains were all obtained from the same sample, sequenced in a study of cytotoxic CD8 clonotypes in ibrutinib-treated CLL. Measured with immunoSEQ multiplex PCR; TCRdb has only the in-frame clones, and not every one. The profile covers 85,000 or so clones, with more than 75% appearing a single time and around 4.8% taken by the ten largest. Specimen: PBMCs, collected after 12 months of ibrutinib treatment. Receptor source: a human donor with chronic lymphocytic leukemia.

CDR3 sequence: CASRNRDYNNEQFF. In DNA, the CDR3 is TGTGCCAGCAGAAACCGGGACTACAACAATGAGCAGTTCTTC. The chain employs TRBV2 and TRBJ2-1, with 7 positions matching TRBD2. Trimming took 6 bases from V and 5 from J; bases not matched to a gene: 7. CDR3 length equals 14 residues. Germline assignment: CDR1 SNHLY and CDR2 FYNNEI.

The chain links TRBV6-5 to TRBJ2-1, with D possibly called TRBD1 or TRBD2 (6 bases each). Trimming pared 6 bases from V and 12 bases from J, leaving 18 bases between. The CDR3 extends over 13 amino acids. Germline V gene sequence: CDR1 MNHEY, CDR2 SVGAGI. This chain's CDR3 is CASSPRAEGGQFF. CDR3 DNA: TGTGCCAGCAGCCCCCGCGCCGAGGGGGGGCAGTTCTTC.

This clone was counted between two and nine times. The rearrangement joins TRBV11-2 to TRBJ2-5, with D possibly matching TRBD2 (6 bases). The germline V gene encodes CDR1 SGHAT and CDR2 FQNNGV. The CDR3 runs 13 residues. V was cut by 5 bases and J by 0 bases, with 7 bases left in between. CDR3 in DNA: TGTGCCAGCAGCCGGGGGAACCAAGAGACCCAGTACTTC. This codes for CASSRGNQETQYF.

V is TRBV6-4 and J is TRBJ2-5; 13 bases agree with TRBD2. Germline V gene sequence: CDR1 MRHNA, CDR2 SNTAGT. The CDR3 has 16 residues. Trimming at V came to 6 bases and at J to 3 bases, leaving 7 bases not matched to a gene. The CDR3 bases are TGTGCCAGCAGCCCGACTAGCGGGGGGACCAAAGAGACCCAGTACTTC. Translated: CASSPTSGGTKETQYF.

The CDR3 DNA is TGTGCCAGCAGCGCCCGAGGGGACTCCACTCCCAATGAGCAGTTCTTC. Translating gives CASSARGDSTPNEQFF. The chain links TRBV9 to TRBJ2-1, with D tentatively TRBD2 (6 bases). The V gene lost 3 bases and the J gene lost 6 bases, with 19 bases spanning the gap. The CDR3 sequence is 16 residues long. Germline V gene lookup returns CDR1 SGDLS and CDR2 YYNGEE. The full variable domain, with the rest looked up from reference TRBV9 and TRBJ2-1, is DSGVTQTPKHLITATGQRVTLRCSPRSGDLSVYWYQQSLDQGLQFLIQYYNGEERAKGNILERFSAQQFPDLHSELNLSSLELGDSALYFCASSARGDSTPNEQFFGPGTRLTVL.

V and J are TRBV4-1 and TRBJ2-1, with 14 bases that match TRBD2. The junction had 2 bases not matched to a gene; V was cut back by 4 bases and J by 6 bases. The CDR3 has 15 residues. Germline lookup yields CDR1 MGHRA and CDR2 YSYEKL. CDR3 sequence: CASSPGLAGANEQFF. In nucleotides, the CDR3 is TGCGCCAGCAGCCCGGGACTAGCGGGGGCCAATGAGCAGTTCTTC.

The V and J genes are TRBV10-2 and TRBJ2-3; D uncertain. The CDR3 length is 14 residues. Germline values: CDR1 WSHSY, CDR2 SAAADI. Between the trimmed V and J ends, which lost 2 bases and 2 bases, there was a span of 8 bases. The DNA for the CDR3 is TGCGCCAGCAGTGAGGGGCAGAACACAGATACGCAGTATTTT. As protein: CASSEGQNTDTQYF.

This chain connects TRBV2 to TRBJ2-4; D gene unclear. The ends were cut back, 10 bases at V and 3 bases at J, with 13 bases in the middle. Per the germline V gene, CDR1 is SNHLY and CDR2 is FYNNEI. This CDR3 region has 13 residues. The CDR3 loop reads CATTSTSKNIQYF. CDR3 DNA sequence: TGTGCCACCACCTCGACCAGCAAAAACATTCAGTACTTC.

This clone was seen a single time. The V and J genes are TRBV11-2 and TRBJ1-1; TRBD1 agrees at 7 bases. CDR3 size: 13 residues. V lost 5 bases, J lost 6 bases, and 6 bases stayed unmatched. Germline V gives CDR1 SGHAT, CDR2 FQNNGV. Here the CDR3 DNA reads TGTGCCAGCAGCCCCAACACAGGGGCTGAAGCTTTCTTT. Protein sequence: CASSPNTGAEAFF.

This clone was seen a handful of times. The chain couples TRBV7-9 to TRBJ2-1; 9 bases are shared with TRBD2. The germline CDR1 and CDR2 sequences are SEHNR and FQNEAQ (reference sequence). The CDR3 spans 15 residues. The V and J ends lost 5 bases and 7 bases, in that order; junction bases with no gene match: 9. The CDR3, as DNA: TGTGCCAGCAGCGCCTGGCGGGGGGGCTTGAATGAGCAGTTCTTC. This gives the protein CASSAWRGGLNEQFF.

This chain connects TRBV5-3 to TRBJ1-5; 11 nucleotides match TRBD1. TRBV5-3 carries the ORF label, with uncertain function. The CDR3 length is 14 residues. V was pared by 8 bases and J by 7 bases, with 8 bases of the junction left unmatched. The CDR3: CASHRTGGDQPQHF. Written as DNA, the CDR3 is TGTGCCAGCCACAGGACAGGGGGCGACCAGCCCCAGCATTTT.

J is TRBJ2-7 and V is TRBV4-2, with TRBD2 as a possible D gene (5 bases). V was shortened by 4 bases and J by 6 bases, with 7 bases between the two germline ends. Germline assignment: CDR1 LGHNA and CDR2 YNFKEQ. The length of the CDR3 is 11 residues. DNA for the CDR3: TGTGCCAGCAGCCCGGGGTCCGAGCAGTACTTC. Translating it yields CASSPGSEQYF.

The V and J genes are TRBV10-3 and TRBJ2-5; D might be TRBD2 (5 bases). In germline, CDR1 is ENHRY, CDR2 SYGVKD. This CDR3 has 13 residues. Trimming left V 10 bases short and J 4 bases short, with 16 bases between. The CDR3 DNA reads TGTGCCACCCGAGTGGCGCTAGCAGAGACCCAGTACTTC. As protein: CATRVALAETQYF.

V and J are TRBV7-3 and TRBJ2-7; D gene ambiguous. The CDR3 is 13 amino acids. V shed 5 bases and J shed 2 bases, with 10 bases lying between them. Germline values: CDR1 SGHTA, CDR2 FQGTGA. CDR3 residues: CASSPPGAYEQYF. Written as DNA, the CDR3 is TGTGCCAGCAGCCCCCCCGGAGCCTACGAGCAGTACTTC.